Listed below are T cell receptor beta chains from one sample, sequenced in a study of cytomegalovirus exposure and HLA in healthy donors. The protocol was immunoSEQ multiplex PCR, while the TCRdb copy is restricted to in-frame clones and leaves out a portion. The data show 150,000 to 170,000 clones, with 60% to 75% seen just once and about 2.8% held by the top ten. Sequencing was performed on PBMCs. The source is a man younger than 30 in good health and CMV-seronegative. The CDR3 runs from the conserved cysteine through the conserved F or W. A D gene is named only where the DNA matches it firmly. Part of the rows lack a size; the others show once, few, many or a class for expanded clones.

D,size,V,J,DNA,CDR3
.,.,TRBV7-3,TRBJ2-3,TGTGCCAGCAGCGCTGAGGATACGCAGTATTTT,CASSAEDTQYF
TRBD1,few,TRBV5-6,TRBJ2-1,TGTGCCAGCAGTTACGGACAGGGACCCTACAATGAGCAGTTCTTC,CASSYGQGPYNEQFF
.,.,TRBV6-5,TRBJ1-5,TGTGCCAGCAGAACCGACAGAAATCAGCCCCAGCATTTT,CASRTDRNQPQHF
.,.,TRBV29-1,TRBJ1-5,TGCAGCGTTGATGTCAGGATTCTAAATCAGCCCCAGCATTTT,CSVDVRILNQPQHF
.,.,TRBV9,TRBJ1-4,TGTGCCAGCAGTTTGTCGGGGGTGGGGAATGAAAAACTGTTTTTT,CASSLSGVGNEKLFF
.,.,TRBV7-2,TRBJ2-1,TGTGCCAGCATTCCCGACTCGAGCTCCTACAATGAGCAGTTCTTC,CASIPDSSSYNEQFF
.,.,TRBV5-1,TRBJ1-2,TGCGCCAGCAGCTTGGGGGCAACGGCCCACTATGGCTACACCTTC,CASSLGATAHYGYTF
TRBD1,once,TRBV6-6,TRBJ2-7,TGTGCCAGCAGCGACCCACCGGGACAGGGGTTTATCGAGCAGTACTTC,CASSDPPGQGFIEQYF
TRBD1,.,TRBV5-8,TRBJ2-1,TGTGCCAGCAGGTTCTGGACAGGTCCCTTATCCCTTCTCCGTGAGCAGTTCTTC,CASRFWTGPLSLLREQFF
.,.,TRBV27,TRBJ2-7,TGTGCCAGCAGTTGGTCGGAGGGGTACGAGCAGTACTTC,CASSWSEGYEQYF
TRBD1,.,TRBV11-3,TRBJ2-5,TGTGCCAGCAGCCAGTACAGGGGGCGCGGGTTATTCCAAGAGACCCAGTACTTC,CASSQYRGRGLFQETQYF
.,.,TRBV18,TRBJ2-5,TGTGCCAGCTCACCCCCTGACAAGTGGGAGACCCAGTACTTC,CASSPPDKWETQYF
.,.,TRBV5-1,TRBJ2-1,TGCGCCAGCAGCTCCCAGGGTCAGGGGACCTACAATGAGCAGTTCTTC,CASSSQGQGTYNEQFF
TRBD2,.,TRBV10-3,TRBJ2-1,TGTGCCATCAGCGAACCGGGGACTAACTACAATGAGCAGTTCTTC,CAISEPGTNYNEQFF
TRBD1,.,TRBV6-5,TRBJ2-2,TGTGCCAGCAGCTTAGGACAGGGATTGTTTTTT,CASSLGQGLFF
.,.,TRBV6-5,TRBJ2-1,TGTGCCAGCAGTTACTCCGGCAGGCCCCCCTACAATGAGCAGTTCTTC,CASSYSGRPPYNEQFF
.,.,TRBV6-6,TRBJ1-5,TGTGCCAGCAGTTACATAAGACAGCGCAATCAGCCCCAGCATTTT,CASSYIRQRNQPQHF
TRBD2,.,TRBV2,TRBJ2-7,TGTGCCAGCAGTGAAGGATCGGGGGGGTACGAGCAGTACTTC,CASSEGSGGYEQYF
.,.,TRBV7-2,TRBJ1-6,TGTGCCAGCAGCGGCGGCGGGAGCTCCTATAATTCACCCCTCCACTTT,CASSGGGSSYNSPLHF
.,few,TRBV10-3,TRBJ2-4,TGTGCCATCAGTGATAACAGCCCTCGGGGCAAAAACATTCAGTACTTC,CAISDNSPRGKNIQYF
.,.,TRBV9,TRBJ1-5,TGTGCCAGCAGCGCTAGAGAGGGTCAGCCCCAGCATTTT,CASSAREGQPQHF
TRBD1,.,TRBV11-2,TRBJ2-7,TGTGCCAGCAGCTTTTTCGGGACAGGGAACGAGCAGTACTTC,CASSFFGTGNEQYF
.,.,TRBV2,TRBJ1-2,TGTGCCAGCAGTGAACTCAGGCAAGCCTCCTATGGCTACACCTTC,CASSELRQASYGYTF
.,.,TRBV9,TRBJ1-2,TGTGCCAGCAGCGTAGGCTACGGCTACACCTTC,CASSVGYGYTF
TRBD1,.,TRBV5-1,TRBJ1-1,TGCGCCAGCAGCTCTGACAGGGGGCCTATGAACACTGAAGCTTTCTTT,CASSSDRGPMNTEAFF